The next 13 T cell receptor beta chains were all read from a single sample in a study of blood T cell repertoires in COVID-19. Generated by immunoSEQ multiplex PCR, the TCRdb table keeps only in-frame clones and is missing some. The repertoire holds fewer than 250,000 clones, with roughly 88% as singletons. Input material: PBMCs or T cells enriched from blood (not recorded which). Receptors were obtained from a woman under 40 who had been exposed to COVID-19.

The chain is built from TRBV5-8 and TRBJ2-1, with 8 bases fitting TRBD2. J gave up 0 bases and V 1 base, and 3 bases lay outside the gene matches. The germline V gene has CDR1 SGHTS and CDR2 YDEGEE. The CDR3 runs to 16 residues. CDR3 in amino acids: CASSLYAGGSYNEQFF. The DNA for the CDR3 is TGTGCCAGCAGCTTGTATGCGGGAGGCTCCTACAATGAGCAGTTCTTC.

This chain links TRBV7-6 with TRBJ2-1; 10 bases agree with TRBD2. Per germline, CDR1 SGHVS and CDR2 FNYEAQ. J gave up 5 bases and V 0 bases, and 4 bases lay outside the gene matches. This CDR3 spans 16 amino acids. This CDR3 is CASSLAPGLANNEQFF. As DNA, the CDR3 is TGTGCCAGCAGCTTAGCGCCGGGACTAGCGAACAATGAGCAGTTCTTC.

This chain joins TRBV29-1 and TRBJ2-2, with 8 bases that match TRBD2. CDR3 length: 14 amino acids. Germline V gene lookup returns CDR1 SQVTM and CDR2 ANQGSEA. Trimming at V came to 5 bases and at J to 8 bases, leaving 10 bases not matched to a gene. In DNA form, the CDR3 reads TGCAGCGTTCGGGAGGGTTCGTTTCAGGGGGAGCTGTTTTTT. It codes for CSVREGSFQGELFF.

The chain carries TRBV30 and TRBJ1-2; D gene ambiguous. CDR1 is GTSNPN, CDR2 SVGIG, per germline (reference sequence). CDR3 size: 15 residues. V lost 0 bases to trimming and J lost 5 bases, with 16 bases between them. The CDR3 DNA is TGTGCCTGGAGTGTACCTCCGGTCCCCTCTTATGGCTACACCTTC. Its protein is CAWSVPPVPSYGYTF.

The chain links TRBV2 to TRBJ2-3, with D maybe TRBD2 (5 bases). The CDR3 has 13 amino acids. V lost 1 base to trimming and J lost 4 bases, with 6 bases between them. The germline gives CDR1 SNHLY, CDR2 FYNNEI. This chain's CDR3 is CASSEGGADTQYF. The CDR3 DNA reads TGTGCCAGCAGTGAAGGGGGAGCAGATACGCAGTATTTT.

This chain links TRBV12-3 or TRBV12-4 with TRBJ1-1, with no clear D. The CDR3 length is 11 residues. V was cut by 6 bases and J by 8 bases, with 10 bases left in between. DNA for the CDR3: TGTGCCAGCAGCCCCCGTGAGGAAGCTTTCTTT. This translates into CASSPREEAFF.

This chain links TRBV4-2 with TRBJ2-3, with 9 nucleotides matching TRBD2. CDR3 length: 16 residues. Germline values: CDR1 LGHNA, CDR2 YNFKEQ. Unmatched junction bases numbered 5, after V lost 0 bases and J lost 4 bases. As DNA, the CDR3 is TGTGCCAGCAGCCAAGAAGCGGGAGGAGGTGCAGATACGCAGTATTTT. As protein: CASSQEAGGGADTQYF.

J is TRBJ1-2 and V is TRBV28, with a tentative D call TRBD1 (6 bases). In germline, CDR1 is MDHEN, CDR2 SYDVKM. The CDR3 is made up of 13 amino acids. CDR3 residues: CGTKREGVAGYTF. DNA of the CDR3: TGTGGAACGAAACGGGAGGGGGTGGCTGGCTACACCTTC.

This rearrangement joins TRBV27 to TRBJ2-7; 7 bases align to TRBD1. CDR3 length equals 16 residues. Germline CDR1 is MNHEY and CDR2 is SMNVEV (reference sequence). Trimming removed 2 bases from V and 3 bases from J; junction bases left unmatched: 10. CDR3 bases: TGTGCCAGCAGTTTAGGGGACAGCGACTGGGGCTACGAGCAGTACTTC. This encodes CASSLGDSDWGYEQYF.

The rearrangement links TRBV19 to TRBJ2-5, with 9 bases that match TRBD1. V gave up 4 bases and J gave up 5 bases; unmatched junction bases: 8. Looked up from germline, CDR1 is LNHDA and CDR2 is SQIVND (reference sequence). The CDR3 contains 15 residues. This chain's CDR3 is CASSTNRGLWETQYF. The CDR3 coding sequence is TGTGCCAGTAGTACAAACAGGGGGCTGTGGGAGACCCAGTACTTC. Full variable domain (outside the CDR3, taken from reference TRBV19 and TRBJ2-5): DGGITQSPKYLFRKEGQNVTLSCEQNLNHDAMYWYRQDPGQGLRLIYYSQIVNDFQKGDIAEGYSVSREKKESFPLTVTSAQKNPTAFYLCASSTNRGLWETQYFGPGTRLLVL.

The CDR3 sequence: CASSLGQGEGETQYF. CDR3 sequence (DNA): TGTGCCAGCAGCTTAGGACAGGGAGAAGGAGAGACCCAGTACTTC. The chain is built from TRBV7-9 and TRBJ2-5; 7 bases are a match to TRBD1. In germline, CDR1 is SEHNR, CDR2 FQNEAQ (reference sequence). The CDR3 totals 15 residues. The V segment lost 1 base and the J segment 4 bases; nucleotides outside the gene matches: 6.

The V and J genes are TRBV30 and TRBJ1-4; a weak D match, TRBD1 (6 bases). Germline V gene lookup returns CDR1 GTSNPN and CDR2 SVGIG (reference sequence). Between the trimmed V and J ends, which lost 5 bases and 4 bases, there was a span of 11 bases. The CDR3 sequence is 13 residues long. The CDR3 nucleotides read TGTGCCTGGGCCCGGGACAATAATGAAAAACTGTTTTTT. Amino acids: CAWARDNNEKLFF.

The rearrangement links TRBV11-2 to TRBJ2-1; 10 nucleotides agree with TRBD2. The CDR3 totals 18 residues. Germline V gene sequence: CDR1 SGHAT, CDR2 FQNNGV. V was clipped by 1 base and J by 10 bases; unmatched bases: 16. CDR3 DNA: TGTGCCAGCAGCTTAGCAGCACAGGTGGCTAGCGGGAGCACCGAGCAGTTCTTC. Residues: CASSLAAQVASGSTEQFF.